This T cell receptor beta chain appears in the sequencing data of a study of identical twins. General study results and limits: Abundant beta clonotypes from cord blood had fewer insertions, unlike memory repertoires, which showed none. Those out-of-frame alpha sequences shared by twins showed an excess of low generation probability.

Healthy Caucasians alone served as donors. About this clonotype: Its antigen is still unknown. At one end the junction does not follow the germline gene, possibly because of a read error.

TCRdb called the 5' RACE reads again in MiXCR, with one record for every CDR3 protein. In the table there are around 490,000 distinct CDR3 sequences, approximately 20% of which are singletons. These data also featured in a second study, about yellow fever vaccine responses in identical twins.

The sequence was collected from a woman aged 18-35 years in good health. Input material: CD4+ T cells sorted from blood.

CDR3 protein: CAISDSSGREAQYF. Here the CDR3 DNA reads TGTGCCATCAGTGATTCTAGCGGTAGAGAGGCCCAGTACTTC. The gene calls are TRBV10-3 and TRBJ2-5; TRBD2 matches at 7 bases. Germline loops: CDR1 ENHRY, CDR2 SYGVKD. The length of the CDR3 is 14 residues.